This T cell receptor beta chain is drawn from a study of blood T cell repertoires in COVID-19. Across the whole study: Acute and convalescent COVID-19 specimens originated in the United States, Italy and Spain. Sources were T cells, B-cell-depleted T cells, or PBMCs; the material itself was cDNA or gDNA.

J lost 0 bases, V lost 5 bases, and 9 bases had no gene match. The CDR3 loop spans 16 amino acids. CDR1 is MDHEN, CDR2 SYDVKM, per germline. Original processing notes: Using reference gene primer amplification, nucleated cell counts were estimated. Here immunoSEQ multiplex PCR was the method, and the copy in TCRdb shows in-frame clones only, minus some. The V and J calls and clone size come from that table; D and trimming were worked out from the DNA. The table records about 260,000 clones, roughly 80% of them present only once. Sequenced sample: peripheral blood. This TCR was recovered from a woman between 50 and 59 years old who had recovered from COVID-19. V usage is TRBV28 and J usage is TRBJ1-1, with TRBD1 matching 7 bases. CDR3 sequence reads: CASSPTQGQMNTEAFF. The CDR3 DNA follows: TGTGCCAGCAGTCCAACCCAGGGACAGATGAACACTGAAGCTTTCTTT.